This TCR beta chain was found in a study of cytomegalovirus exposure and HLA in healthy donors. Findings and limits, study-wide: Analysis performed later showed TCR beta chains linked to HLA being more clonally expanded than equally common others. When presence/absence was analysed, sequencing depth was taken to be roughly uniform across donors. In vitro assays verified that a few CMV-associated chains recognized CMV antigens specifically. Several V segments, TRBV6-2 and TRBV6-3 among them, could not be told apart and were dropped.

CDR3 length equals 16 residues. Trimming pared 3 bases from V and 3 bases from J, leaving 15 bases between. Germline CDR1 SGDLS, CDR2 YYNGEE. Remarks on this clone: What it recognizes is unknown.

It was with 60 Vbeta and 13 Jbeta primers that the PCR ran. This table comes from immunoSEQ multiplex PCR, and its TCRdb copy is limited to in-frame clones, with some not included. The table records approximately 74,000 clones, 60% to 70% of them present only once. This chain links TRBV9 with TRBJ2-2, with D perhaps TRBD2 (6 bases). The sequenced sample was PBMCs. The clonotype comes from a man aged 25-40 years in good health and CMV-seropositive. As DNA, the CDR3 is TGTGCCAGCAGCGCACCCTCCGGGACTTACACCGGGGAGCTGTTTTTT. Amino acids: CASSAPSGTYTGELFF.